This TCR beta chain comes out of a study of T cell responses to AZD1222 COVID-19 vaccine. With regard to this clone: What it recognizes is unknown.

Profiled with immunoSEQ multiplex PCR; TCRdb holds only in-frame clones, not every one. The sample yields under 75,000 clones, more than 85% seen once. Overall study findings and caveats: It was only after the peak T cell response that any repertoires were sampled. The donor group comprised mostly white British people and more females; the analysis possibly underestimated clonal diversity.

Specimen: peripheral blood, collected on day 0 of AZD1222 vaccination. This TCR came from an adult in good health.

Here the CDR3 reads CASSAGNTEAFF. In DNA form, the CDR3 reads TGTGCCAGCAGTGCAGGGAACACTGAAGCTTTCTTT. The chain uses TRBV5-4 and TRBJ1-1, with D hard to call. Germline loops: CDR1 SGHNT, CDR2 YYREEE (reference sequence). The CDR3 spans 12 residues. Trimming removed 5 bases at V and 1 base at J, with 6 bases between.